This T cell receptor (beta chain) was captured by sequencing in a study of shared clonotypes between healthy human individuals. Only CD45RO-negative cells positively selected for CCR7 counted as naive CD8 cells, so terminally differentiated effector memory CD45RA+ cells were excluded. The germline V gene encodes CDR1 MNHEY and CDR2 SMNVEV (reference sequence). This CDR3 is 17 amino acids long. The germline V and J ends were trimmed by 2 bases and 4 bases, with 20 bases remaining between them. 150 to 250 ng DNA, 30,000 or so T cell genomes, went into each sorted-subset replicate PCR. TCRdb's table, derived via immunoSEQ multiplex PCR, lists solely in-frame clones and lacks some. The sample has roughly 2,000,000 clones; roughly 93% are singletons. About this clone itself: Antigen: not known.

Whole-study findings and limits: Clonotype sharing across four donors was observed for about 5.5% of naive CD4 clonotypes. Compared with clonotypes that all four donors shared, non-shared clonotypes had lower generation probabilities.

Sequences were obtained from naive CD8+ T cells from PBMCs. V usage is TRBV27 and J usage is TRBJ1-2; TRBD1 is a possible D gene (6 bases). The sequence came from a man younger than 35 in good health. Some clones in this sample may be carry-over from other donors' samples. For the CDR3, the DNA is TGTGCCAGCAGTTTAACGACAACAGGGAGGGTGGGCTATGGCTACACCTTC. Protein product: CASSLTTTGRVGYGYTF.